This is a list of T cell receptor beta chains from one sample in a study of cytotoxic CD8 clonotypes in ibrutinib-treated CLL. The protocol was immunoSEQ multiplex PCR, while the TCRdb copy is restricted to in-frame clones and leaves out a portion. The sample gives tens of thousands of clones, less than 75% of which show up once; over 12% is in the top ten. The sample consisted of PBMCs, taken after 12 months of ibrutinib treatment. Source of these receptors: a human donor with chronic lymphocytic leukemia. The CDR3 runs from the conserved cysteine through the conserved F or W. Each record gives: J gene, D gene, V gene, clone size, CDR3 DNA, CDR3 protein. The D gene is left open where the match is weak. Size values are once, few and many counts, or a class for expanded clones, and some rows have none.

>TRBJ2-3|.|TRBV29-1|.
TGCAGCGTTGAAAACCCCCTTAGCGGAAGGCTGAATACGCAGTATTTT
CSVENPLSGRLNTQYF
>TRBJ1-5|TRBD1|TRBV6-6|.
TGTGCCAGCTCCCCCGGGGACAGGCTAGGTCAGCCCCAGCATTTT
CASSPGDRLGQPQHF
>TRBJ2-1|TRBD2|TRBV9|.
TGTGCCAGCAGCGTCGCTAGCGGGTACAATGAGCAGTTCTTC
CASSVASGYNEQFF
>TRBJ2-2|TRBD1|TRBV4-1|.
TGCGCCAGCAGCCTTCCGGGACAGGGTGCATGGGAGCTGTTTTTT
CASSLPGQGAWELFF
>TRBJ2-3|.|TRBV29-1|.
TGCAGCGTTTCAGTCGACCGGGGCGATACGCAGTATTTT
CSVSVDRGDTQYF
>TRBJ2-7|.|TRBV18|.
TGTGCCAGCTCACCCAGGGGCGACGAGCAGTACTTC
CASSPRGDEQYF
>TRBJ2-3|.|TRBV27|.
TGTGCCAGCAGTTTATGGACTAACGCAGATACGCAGTATTTT
CASSLWTNADTQYF
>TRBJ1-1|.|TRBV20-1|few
TGCAGTGCTCTGATCGCTGAAGCTTTCTTT
CSALIAEAFF
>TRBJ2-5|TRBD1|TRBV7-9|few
TGTGCCAGCAGCCGGACAGGACAAGAGACCCAGTACTTC
CASSRTGQETQYF
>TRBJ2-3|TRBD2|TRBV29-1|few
TGCAGCGTGTCAAGCGGGAGGTCAAATACGCAGTATTTT
CSVSSGRSNTQYF
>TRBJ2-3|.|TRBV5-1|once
TGCGCCAGCAGCCTATTAGCTTCGAGCACAGATACGCAGTATTTT
CASSLLASSTDTQYF
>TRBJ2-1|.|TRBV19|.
TGTGCCAGTAGTCAGCGCCCCTGGGGTGAGCAGTTCTTC
CASSQRPWGEQFF
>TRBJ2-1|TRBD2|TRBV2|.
TGTGCCAGCAACGTAGGGACTAGCGGGACGAGTGAGCAGTTCTTC
CASNVGTSGTSEQFF
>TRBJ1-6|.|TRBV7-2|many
TGTGCCAGTCAGTTGAGCTCCTATAATTCACCCCTCCACTTT
CASQLSSYNSPLHF
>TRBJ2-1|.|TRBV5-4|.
TGTGCCAGCAGCTTGCAAACCCGGAATCCTGAGCAGTTCTTC
CASSLQTRNPEQFF
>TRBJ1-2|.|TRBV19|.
TGTGCCAGTAGTATCGCGACGGCAGCTAACTATGGCTACACCTTC
CASSIATAANYGYTF